What follows are 25 T cell receptor beta chains derived from one specimen sequenced in a study of cytomegalovirus exposure and HLA in healthy donors. PCR amplification relied on 60 Vbeta primers (plus 13 Jbeta primers). Method: immunoSEQ multiplex PCR; TCRdb's copy keeps in-frame clones and lacks some. The repertoire holds 160,000 or so clones, 72% seen once, with 2% to 2.5% in the top ten. Sequenced input: PBMCs. Receptors were obtained from a human donor in good health.

The table lists this clone with a few counts. V usage is TRBV2 and J usage is TRBJ1-2; TRBD1 agrees at 8 bases. CDR1 and CDR2 (germline): SNHLY, FYNNEI. J was trimmed by 7 bases and V by 6 bases; bases with no gene match: 7. The CDR3 length is 13 residues. In DNA, the CDR3 is TGTGCCAGCAGCTGGGGACAGGTTTGTGGCTACACCTTC. It specifies CASSWGQVCGYTF.

The V gene is TRBV7-8, the J gene TRBJ1-1; 7 bases are shared with TRBD1. The CDR3 totals 12 residues. Trimming took 5 bases from V and 6 from J; bases not matched to a gene: 3. Per the germline V gene, CDR1 is SGHVS and CDR2 is FQNEAQ. The CDR3 nucleotides read TGTGCCAGCAGCCAAGGGGGCCCTGAAGCTTTCTTT. Its translation is CASSQGGPEAFF.

The chain links TRBV7-2 to TRBJ1-5; weak D call: TRBD1 (5 bases). The CDR3 runs 15 residues. Per germline, CDR1 SGHTA and CDR2 FQGNSA. V was clipped by 0 bases and J by 2 bases, with 8 bases between them. The CDR3 DNA is TGTGCCAGCAGCTTAGCGCCGGGGGGCAATCAGCCCCAGCATTTT. The encoded protein is CASSLAPGGNQPQHF.

The chain carries TRBV19 and TRBJ2-2; possible D gene TRBD1, 5 bases. Germline loops: CDR1 LNHDA, CDR2 SQIVND (reference sequence). Trimming took off 3 bases at V and 6 bases at J, with 8 bases between the two ends. CDR3 length: 13 residues. CDR3 loop: CASSIQGSGELFF. Written as DNA, the CDR3 is TGTGCCAGTAGTATCCAGGGTTCCGGGGAGCTGTTTTTT.

The V gene is TRBV29-1, the J gene TRBJ2-7, with 7 bases that match TRBD2. The CDR3 totals 12 residues. Germline assignment: CDR1 SQVTM and CDR2 ANQGSEA. The CDR3 nucleotides are TGCAGGCCAAAGGGGAGGGCCTACGAGCAGTACTTC. It encodes CRPKGRAYEQYF.

A single count supports this clone. The chain uses TRBV27 and TRBJ1-2, with 9 bases fitting TRBD1. CDR1 and CDR2 (germline): MNHEY, SMNVEV (reference sequence). V lost 2 bases, J lost 8 bases, and 15 bases stayed unmatched. This CDR3 spans 17 amino acids. The CDR3 is CASSLGTGLSFYSGYTF. In DNA form, the CDR3 reads TGTGCCAGCAGTTTAGGGACAGGGCTATCCTTTTATAGCGGCTACACCTTC.

The J gene is TRBJ1-5, the V gene TRBV19; 8 bases map to TRBD1. This CDR3 is built from 13 residues. In germline, CDR1 is LNHDA, CDR2 SQIVND (reference sequence). V was clipped by 5 bases and J by 7 bases; unmatched bases: 4. Here the CDR3 DNA reads TGTGCCAGTAGTGACAGGGGCAGGCAGCCCCAGCATTTT. Amino acids: CASSDRGRQPQHF.

This clone occurred once. CDR3 region: CASSALGTGGSYNEQFF. In DNA form, the CDR3 reads TGTGCCAGCAGCGCCCTGGGGACGGGGGGATCCTACAATGAGCAGTTCTTC. The chain combines TRBV9 with TRBJ2-1; 7 positions match TRBD2. With 3 bases clipped from V and 1 base from J, the junction kept 10 bases outside the gene matches. CDR1 and CDR2 from the germline V gene are SGDLS and YYNGEE. The CDR3 consists of 17 residues.

The chain recombines TRBV10-1 with TRBJ2-3; 9 nucleotides match TRBD1. The CDR3 is 14 residues long. With 6 bases clipped from V and 5 bases from J, the junction kept 6 bases outside the gene matches. The germline gives CDR1 WNHNN, CDR2 SYGVQD (reference sequence). The CDR3 DNA reads TGCGCCAGCAGCCGGGACAGGGAGAGAGATACGCAGTATTTT. Translation: CASSRDRERDTQYF.

The chain uses TRBV27 and TRBJ1-1; TRBD1 might be the D (5 bases). Trimming pared 3 bases from V and 1 base from J, leaving 12 bases between. The CDR3 is 15 residues long. Germline CDR1 MNHEY, CDR2 SMNVEV (reference sequence). Written as DNA, the CDR3 is TGTGCCAGCAGTTTGCTTAGGGGTGCGAACACTGAAGCTTTCTTT. As protein: CASSLLRGANTEAFF.

The chain has TRBV28 and TRBJ2-7; TRBD1 is a possible D gene (5 bases). Looked up from germline, CDR1 is MDHEN and CDR2 is SYDVKM. V was cut by 1 base and J by 0 bases, with 16 bases left in between. The CDR3 has 17 amino acids. The CDR3 sequence: CASSLSSPGPVSYEQYF. The DNA for the CDR3 is TGTGCCAGCAGTTTATCCTCCCCAGGGCCTGTCTCCTACGAGCAGTACTTC.

To note about this clone: The junction differs from germline at one of its ends, possibly a read error. The rearrangement joins TRBV5-1 to TRBJ1-2; TRBD1 agrees at 7 bases. Germline CDR1 SGHRS, CDR2 YFSETQ. CDR3 length: 15 amino acids. The CDR3 DNA reads as TGCGCCAGCACCATTACGGGACAGATGAACTATGGCCACACCTTC. This codes for CASTITGQMNYGHTF.

CDR3 sequence (DNA): TGCGCCAGCAGCCAAGACTGGGCGGGGGGGCTCGAGCAGTACTTC. Its protein product is CASSQDWAGGLEQYF. This chain connects TRBV4-3 to TRBJ2-7; 9 nucleotides agree with TRBD2. The CDR3 totals 15 residues. Trimming cost V 0 bases and J 6 bases; bases outside gene matches: 6. CDR1 and CDR2 (germline): LGHNA, YSLEER.

This chain links TRBV19 with TRBJ1-5, with 12 bases matching TRBD1. Germline V lookup: CDR1 LNHDA, CDR2 SQIVND (reference sequence). The CDR3 sequence is 16 residues long. The V segment lost 6 bases and the J segment 2 bases; nucleotides outside the gene matches: 5. CDR3 bases: TGTGCCAGTAGCGGGACAGGGGGCCGGGGCAATCAGCCCCAGCATTTT. Residues: CASSGTGGRGNQPQHF.

This chain joins TRBV25-1 and TRBJ1-1; tentatively, D is TRBD1 (6 bases). The CDR3 runs 15 residues. The germline CDR1 and CDR2 sequences are MGHDK and SYGVNS. V lost 1 base to trimming and J lost 2 bases, with 11 bases between them. The CDR3 DNA is TGTGCCAGCAGTGAATGGGGCAGGGGAAACACTGAAGCTTTCTTT. This codes for CASSEWGRGNTEAFF.

The chain recombines TRBV18 with TRBJ2-3, with 10 nucleotides matching TRBD2. The trim removed 6 bases at V and 2 bases at J, leaving 8 bases unmatched. In germline, CDR1 is KGHSH, CDR2 LQKENI. The length of the CDR3 is 16 residues. CDR3 sequence (DNA): TGTGCCAGCTCGGAGGGGACTAGCGAATTCACAGATACGCAGTATTTT. Residues: CASSEGTSEFTDTQYF.

The rearrangement uses TRBV19 and TRBJ1-4, with 10 nucleotides matching TRBD1. Trimming took 8 bases from V and 8 from J; bases not matched to a gene: 5. Germline CDR1 is LNHDA and CDR2 is SQIVND (reference sequence). The CDR3 is made up of 13 amino acids. The DNA for the CDR3 is TGTGCCAGTTGCGACAGGGGGCGCGAAAAACTGTTTTTT. Its protein is CASCDRGREKLFF.

This clone has a count of ten or more. The chain recombines TRBV5-6 with TRBJ1-4; tentative D call: TRBD1 (6 bases). The V gene lost 0 bases and the J gene lost 8 bases, with 11 bases spanning the gap. Germline assignment: CDR1 SGHDT and CDR2 YYEEEE. CDR3 length: 14 residues. CDR3 in DNA: TGTGCCAGCAGCTTGGGGCAGGGGTTGGAAAAACTGTTTTTT. It yields the protein CASSLGQGLEKLFF.

The genes are TRBV5-6 and TRBJ2-7, with TRBD2 matching over 8 bases. Germline V gives CDR1 SGHDT, CDR2 YYEEEE. The CDR3 covers 16 residues. The V segment lost 1 base and the J segment 2 bases; nucleotides outside the gene matches: 8. The CDR3 protein is CASSLWSAGGPYEQYF. The CDR3 DNA follows: TGTGCCAGCAGCTTGTGGTCTGCGGGGGGCCCCTACGAGCAGTACTTC.

The chain employs TRBV27 and TRBJ1-1; possible D gene TRBD1, 5 bases. Looked up from germline, CDR1 is MNHEY and CDR2 is SMNVEV (reference sequence). V was trimmed by 3 bases and J by 8 bases, leaving 16 bases between them. The CDR3 consists of 14 residues. CDR3 nucleotide sequence: TGTGCCAGCAGTTTGGCCTCTAGGGGAGGAGAAGCTTTCTTT. It is translated as CASSLASRGGEAFF.

The J gene is TRBJ2-7, the V gene TRBV12-2; TRBD1, the D gene given by the table, was not confirmed from the DNA. TRBV12-2 is reported as a pseudogene. The CDR3 length is 11 residues. The CDR3 sequence: CASRLAPGKYF. In DNA form, the CDR3 reads TGTGCAAGTCGCTTAGCCCCAGGGAAGTACTTC.

The chain combines TRBV30 with TRBJ2-3, with 7 bases that match TRBD1. Germline lookup yields CDR1 GTSNPN and CDR2 SVGIG (reference sequence). The CDR3 is 14 amino acids. V lost 4 bases, J lost 2 bases, and 6 bases stayed unmatched. CDR3: CAWNEQGTTDTQYF. In nucleotides, the CDR3 is TGTGCCTGGAATGAACAGGGGACCACAGATACGCAGTATTTT.

The CDR3 loop reads CASSVGGRGTEAFF. The CDR3 coding sequence is TGTGCCAGCAGTGTTGGTGGGCGGGGAACTGAAGCTTTCTTT. The chain recombines TRBV7-3 with TRBJ1-1; D gene unclear. CDR1 and CDR2 (germline): SGHTA, FQGTGA. Between the trimmed V and J ends, which lost 6 bases and 5 bases, there was a span of 16 bases. The CDR3 contains 14 residues.

This sequence joins TRBV6-5 and TRBJ2-4, with a tentative D call TRBD1 (5 bases). Trimming cost V 0 bases and J 8 bases, with 17 bases left between them. There are 16 residues in the CDR3. CDR1 is MNHEY and CDR2 is SVGAGI in the germline V gene. The CDR3 DNA reads TGTGCCAGCAGTTACTCGCGCAGGGTAGTTAATGACATTCAGTACTTC. Residues: CASSYSRRVVNDIQYF.

Of note for this clone: Other nucleotide sequences from this sample produce the same CDR3. V is TRBV7-9 and J is TRBJ2-7; 8 nucleotides agree with TRBD1. The CDR3 consists of 12 residues. In germline, CDR1 is SEHNR, CDR2 FQNEAQ (reference sequence). Losses at the gene ends were 5 bases for V and 4 bases for J; bases not matched to a gene: 1. The CDR3 region is CASSRTGYEQYF. The CDR3, as DNA: TGTGCCAGCAGCAGGACAGGGTACGAGCAGTACTTC.